Each of the 21 T cell receptor beta chains below was sequenced from the same sample in a study of blood T cell repertoires in COVID-19. TCRdb's copy holds only in-frame clones and misses some; the assay was immunoSEQ multiplex PCR. The data contain fewer than 250,000 clones, around 82% of them singletons. Source material: PBMCs or T cells enriched from blood (not recorded which). The receptors derive from a woman aged 50 to 60 with acute COVID-19.

Comments on this clone: At the DNA level, this CDR3 is encoded by other sequences in the same sample as well. The chain has TRBV10-1 and TRBJ1-2, with 9 bases lining up with TRBD1. Germline trimming cut 0 bases from V and 5 bases from J; bases unmatched to any gene: 4. The CDR3 is 15 residues long. CDR1 and CDR2 (germline): WNHNN, SYGVQD (reference sequence). The CDR3 DNA follows: TGCGCCAGCAGTGAGTCCCTCGGGACAGGGTATGGCTACACCTTC. Translated: CASSESLGTGYGYTF.

The chain couples TRBV4-3 to TRBJ2-1; tentatively, D is TRBD2 (6 bases). The CDR3 length is 14 residues. V was trimmed by 1 base and J by 7 bases, leaving 11 bases between them. Germline assignment: CDR1 LGHNA and CDR2 YSLEER. CDR3 sequence: CASSQAFRGNEQFF. CDR3 DNA sequence: TGCGCCAGCAGCCAAGCGTTCCGGGGGAATGAGCAGTTCTTC.

The CDR3, as DNA: TGTGCCAGTAGTATAGGCGGCGATCTCTATGGCTACACCTTC. It specifies CASSIGGDLYGYTF. The chain recombines TRBV19 with TRBJ1-2, with D unclear. The V end lost 1 base, the J end lost 4 bases, and 10 bases lay between the germline ends. The CDR3 length is 14 residues. Germline CDR1 and CDR2: LNHDA and SQIVND (reference sequence).

The CDR3 region is CASSFDRGANEKLFF. The CDR3 region has the DNA TGTGCCAGCAGCTTCGACAGGGGAGCTAATGAAAAACTGTTTTTT. This chain joins TRBV7-9 and TRBJ1-4, with 8 bases aligning to TRBD1. Germline V gene data show CDR1 as SEHNR and CDR2 as FQNEAQ (reference sequence). The trim removed 3 bases at V and 3 bases at J, leaving 3 bases unmatched. The CDR3 has 15 residues.

This sequence joins TRBV5-8 and TRBJ1-1; D gene ambiguous. Germline V gene data show CDR1 as SGHTS and CDR2 as YDEGEE. With 2 bases removed from V and 3 bases from J, the gap between germline ends came to 17 bases. This CDR3 comprises 16 residues. CDR3 protein: CASSFAYGSKDTEAFF. CDR3 DNA: TGTGCCAGCAGCTTCGCGTACGGGAGTAAGGACACTGAAGCTTTCTTT.

The chain links TRBV28 to TRBJ2-3; 12 bases are a match to TRBD2. J gave up 4 bases and V 4 bases, and 6 bases lay outside the gene matches. This CDR3 is built from 16 residues. Germline lookup yields CDR1 MDHEN and CDR2 SYDVKM. The CDR3 DNA is TGTGCCAGCAGTTCACTAGCGGGGGGCGGGGCAGATACGCAGTATTTT. This sequence encodes CASSSLAGGGADTQYF.

This clone was seen only a few times. The V and J genes are TRBV3-1 (or the pseudogene TRBV3-2) and TRBJ1-5; the D gene is possibly TRBD1 (6 bases). This CDR3 region has 15 residues. Germline CDR1 LGHDT, CDR2 YNNKEL (reference sequence). The V end lost 0 bases, the J end lost 4 bases, and 10 bases lay between the germline ends. CDR3 sequence: CASSQDWTENQPQHF. In nucleotides, the CDR3 is TGTGCCAGCAGCCAAGATTGGACAGAAAATCAGCCCCAGCATTTT.

The chain is built from TRBV18 and TRBJ2-2; D gene unclear. V was clipped by 2 bases and J by 4 bases, with 11 bases between them. The CDR3 runs 15 residues. In germline, CDR1 is KGHSH, CDR2 LQKENI. CDR3 nucleotides: TGTGCCAGCTCACCATTCCCGCAGATCACCGGGGAGCTGTTTTTT. Its protein product is CASSPFPQITGELFF.

This clone was counted between two and nine times. V and J are TRBV4-1 and TRBJ2-2, with D perhaps TRBD2 (5 bases). CDR1 and CDR2 from the germline V gene are MGHRA and YSYEKL. This CDR3 is built from 16 residues. V dropped 0 bases and J dropped 6 bases, with 14 bases sitting between them. CDR3 nucleotide sequence: TGCGCCAGCAGCCAAGAGCTAGCTTGGCTTTCCGGGGAGCTGTTTTTT. Translating it yields CASSQELAWLSGELFF.

This clone was seen once. V is TRBV2 and J is TRBJ1-6, with D unclear. CDR1 is SNHLY, CDR2 FYNNEI, per germline. This CDR3 has 13 amino acids. V was cut by 7 bases and J by 10 bases, with 14 bases left in between. CDR3 sequence reads: CASNGFRTSPLHF. CDR3 nucleotides: TGTGCCAGCAACGGTTTCCGTACCTCACCCCTCCACTTT.

The CDR3 coding sequence is TGTGCCATCGATCCGGGACAGGGTCTTCCAGGTACGCAGTATTTT. It encodes CAIDPGQGLPGTQYF. The V and J genes are TRBV10-3 and TRBJ2-3; TRBD1 aligns across 9 bases. After removal of 8 bases from V and 8 bases from J, the junction contained 14 bases not matched to a gene. CDR3 length: 15 amino acids. Looked up from germline, CDR1 is ENHRY and CDR2 is SYGVKD.

This clone was observed a few times. The gene calls are TRBV28 and TRBJ2-5; TRBD2 agrees at 9 bases. The germline CDR1 and CDR2 sequences are MDHEN and SYDVKM. The V segment lost 7 bases and the J segment 2 bases; nucleotides outside the gene matches: 11. The CDR3 length is 16 residues. CDR3 amino acids: CASTPRGSGGQETQYF. The CDR3 nucleotides read TGTGCCAGCACCCCCCGCGGTAGCGGGGGACAAGAGACCCAGTACTTC.

CDR3 bases: TGTGCCAGCAGTACCTCGGGTCCGGGCAATCAGCCCCAGCATTTT. Amino acids: CASSTSGPGNQPQHF. The rearrangement joins TRBV6-5 to TRBJ1-5, with D unclear. This CDR3 is 15 amino acids long. Per germline, CDR1 MNHEY and CDR2 SVGAGI. The V gene lost 5 bases and the J gene lost 2 bases, with 13 bases spanning the gap.

The V and J genes are TRBV3-1 (or the pseudogene TRBV3-2) and TRBJ2-2, with D perhaps TRBD2 (7 bases). The CDR3 loop spans 19 amino acids. Germline CDR1 reads LGHDT; CDR2 reads YNNKEL (reference sequence). The V end was cut by 1 base, the J end by 4 bases, with 22 bases between. CDR3: CASSQAGLLGGASTGELFF. In DNA form, the CDR3 reads TGTGCCAGCAGCCAAGCGGGGCTTTTGGGGGGGGCGAGCACCGGGGAGCTGTTTTTT.

The gene calls are TRBV28 and TRBJ2-5; a possible D gene is TRBD1 (5 bases). V was shortened by 5 bases and J by 4 bases, with 11 bases between the two germline ends. The CDR3 spans 13 residues. Germline V gene data show CDR1 as MDHEN and CDR2 as SYDVKM. CDR3 nucleotides: TGTGCCAGCAGTATAGGCAGGGTAGAGACCCAGTACTTC. Translated, it gives CASSIGRVETQYF.

The rearrangement links TRBV5-6 to TRBJ1-5, with 8 bases lining up with TRBD1. V lost 4 bases to trimming and J lost 4 bases; unmatched junction nucleotides: 4. CDR1 is SGHDT, CDR2 YYEEEE, per germline. The CDR3 is made up of 14 amino acids. The CDR3 reads CASSTWTGNQPQHF. The CDR3, as DNA: TGTGCCAGCAGCACATGGACAGGGAATCAGCCCCAGCATTTT.

This clone was found once. The rearrangement links TRBV27 to TRBJ2-7, with 10 bases aligning to TRBD1. The germline V gene encodes CDR1 MNHEY and CDR2 SMNVEV (reference sequence). V trimming: 4 bases; J trimming: 7 bases; junction bases outside the gene matches: 19. The CDR3 extends over 18 amino acids. The CDR3 sequence: CASSSSWGPGQGEGEQYV. In DNA form, the CDR3 reads TGTGCCAGCAGTTCCTCCTGGGGGCCTGGACAGGGGGAAGGGGAGCAGTACGTC.

This chain joins TRBV28 and TRBJ2-5, with D maybe TRBD2 (5 bases). Germline V gene sequence: CDR1 MDHEN, CDR2 SYDVKM. V gave up 4 bases and J gave up 2 bases, with 11 bases separating them. The CDR3 has 14 residues. The CDR3 loop reads CASSSSGVQETQYF. CDR3 in DNA: TGTGCCAGCAGTTCTTCCGGGGTTCAAGAGACCCAGTACTTC. Full variable domain (missing parts from reference TRBV28 and TRBJ2-5): DVKVTQSSRYLVKRTGEKVFLECVQDMDHENMFWYRQDPGLGLRLIYFSYDVKMKEKGDIPEGYSVSREKKERFSLILESASTNQTSMYLCASSSSGVQETQYFGPGTRLLVL.

CDR3 sequence reads: CASSYSLGLAGRSSYEQYV. DNA for the CDR3: TGTGCCAGCAGTTACAGTCTGGGACTAGCGGGGCGAAGCTCCTACGAGCAGTACGTC. The chain has TRBV6-2 or TRBV6-3 and TRBJ2-7; 13 bases fit TRBD2. The germline gives CDR1 MNHEY, CDR2 SVGEGT. V gave up 2 bases and J gave up 0 bases; unmatched junction bases: 10. This CDR3 has 19 amino acids.

This chain connects TRBV2 to TRBJ1-5; the D gene is possibly TRBD1 (6 bases). Trimming shortened V by 6 bases and J by 4 bases, and 13 bases separated the two germline ends. This CDR3 spans 14 amino acids. CDR1 and CDR2 (germline): SNHLY, FYNNEI. The CDR3 DNA follows: TGTGCCAGCAGCGAGACAGGTTTGAATCAGCCCCAGCATTTT. The encoded protein is CASSETGLNQPQHF.

The J gene is TRBJ2-5, the V gene TRBV30, with a possible D match to TRBD2 (7 bases). The germline V gene has CDR1 GTSNPN and CDR2 SVGIG (reference sequence). V was cut by 0 bases and J by 4 bases, with 12 bases left in between. The length of the CDR3 is 14 residues. The CDR3 spells CAWSVQAGAETQYF. DNA for the CDR3: TGTGCCTGGAGTGTACAGGCGGGGGCAGAGACCCAGTACTTC.